This T cell receptor (beta chain) was sequenced during a study of beta chain features in type 1 diabetes. Study-level information: Age, gender and cell yields were alike across patients and healthy donors.

General study findings and limits: More deletions and fewer insertions at VDJ junctions were found in patients with type 1 diabetes. TCRB CDR3 length was moderately but significantly reduced in all four CD4+ subsets of Type 1 diabetes patients.

V was pared by 5 bases and J by 5 bases, with 19 bases between. The germline CDR1 and CDR2 sequences are SGHVS and FQNEAQ. There are 16 residues in the CDR3. The investigators reverse transcribed all of the isolated RNA, so they sequenced expressed TCRB transcripts. Measured with immunoSEQ multiplex PCR; TCRdb has only the in-frame clones, and not every one. The table lists about 640,000 clones, around 11% of them singletons. The authors took one heparinised blood draw, averaging approximately 120 mL, from each donor. Only a few counts were recorded for this clone. Its matching antigen is unknown. The rearrangement uses TRBV7-8 and TRBJ2-1, with D maybe TRBD2 (6 bases). The sequence was collected from a man in his thirties or forties with type 1 diabetes. What was sequenced was naive CD4+ T cells from blood. The CDR3 reads CASSPGVRVEDNEQFF. The DNA for the CDR3 is TGTGCCAGCAGCCCGGGAGTCAGGGTTGAAGACAATGAGCAGTTCTTC.